The 16 T cell receptor beta chains below come from one sample, sequenced in a study of blood T cell repertoires in COVID-19. Clones were sequenced by immunoSEQ multiplex PCR, and TCRdb holds only the in-frame ones, with some missing. This sample carries approximately 160,000 clones, around 80% of them seen once, and the ten largest clones take approximately 6%. The sequenced material came from PBMCs or T cells enriched from blood (not recorded which). Receptors originate from a man aged 35-49 years who had recovered from COVID-19.

This chain connects TRBV11-2 to TRBJ2-7, with 7 positions matching TRBD2. CDR1 and CDR2 (germline): SGHAT, FQNNGV. The V gene end was trimmed by 5 bases and the J gene end by 6 bases; junction bases not matched to a gene: 7. The CDR3 runs 13 residues. The CDR3: CASSQQRDFEQYV. The CDR3 DNA is TGTGCCAGCAGCCAACAGCGGGACTTCGAGCAGTACGTC.

This sequence joins TRBV19 and TRBJ2-3, with D perhaps matching TRBD1 (6 bases). V dropped 3 bases and J dropped 0 bases, with 16 bases sitting between them. In germline, CDR1 is LNHDA, CDR2 SQIVND (reference sequence). The CDR3 contains 17 residues. CDR3 nucleotide sequence: TGTGCCAGTAGTATCCTCTTTACAGGGATAAGCACAGATACGCAGTATTTT. This sequence encodes CASSILFTGISTDTQYF. The complete variable domain, with remaining parts taken from reference TRBV19 and TRBJ2-3, reads DGGITQSPKYLFRKEGQNVTLSCEQNLNHDAMYWYRQDPGQGLRLIYYSQIVNDFQKGDIAEGYSVSREKKESFPLTVTSAQKNPTAFYLCASSILFTGISTDTQYFGPGTRLTVL.

The sample holds one count of this clone. The CDR3: CASSAGGPQETQYF. CDR3 DNA sequence: TGTGCCAGCAGCGCCGGAGGACCTCAAGAGACCCAGTACTTC. The chain carries TRBV7-6 and TRBJ2-5; possibly TRBD2 for D (5 bases). CDR3 length: 14 amino acids. In germline, CDR1 is SGHVS, CDR2 FNYEAQ. Trimming pared 5 bases from V and 2 bases from J, leaving 12 bases between.

This CDR3 reads CASSPQTGPDTQYF. The CDR3 bases are TGTGCCAGCTCACCACAAACAGGGCCGGATACGCAGTATTTT. The J gene is TRBJ2-3, the V gene TRBV18; possible D gene TRBD1, 6 bases. The germline V gene has CDR1 KGHSH and CDR2 LQKENI. V lost 1 base to trimming and J lost 6 bases, with 11 bases between them. This CDR3 is 14 amino acids long. Combining the CDR3 with reference TRBV18 and TRBJ2-3 gives the whole variable domain NAGVMQNPRHLVRRRGQEARLRCSPMKGHSHVYWYRQLPEEGLKFMVYLQKENIIDESGMPKERFSAEFPKEGPSILRIQQVVRGDSAAYFCASSPQTGPDTQYFGPGTRLTVL.

This clone was observed a few times. The chain uses TRBV7-2 and TRBJ2-1; D may be TRBD2 (5 bases). V was cut by 3 bases and J by 4 bases, with 7 bases left in between. The CDR3 is 13 residues long. The germline V gene has CDR1 SGHTA and CDR2 FQGNSA. In nucleotides, the CDR3 is TGTGCCAGCAGCTTCGGGGAGTACAATGAGCAGTTCTTC. Translating gives CASSFGEYNEQFF. The whole variable domain, filled in from reference TRBV7-2 and TRBJ2-1, reads GAGVSQSPSNKVTEKGKDVELRCDPISGHTALYWYRQSLGQGLEFLIYFQGNSAPDKSGLPSDRFSAERTGGSVSTLTIQRTQQEDSAVYLCASSFGEYNEQFFGPGTRLTVL.

This rearrangement joins TRBV7-9 to TRBJ1-2, with 10 bases that match TRBD1. The CDR3 consists of 14 residues. Losses at the gene ends were 8 bases for V and 5 bases for J; bases not matched to a gene: 8. CDR1 is SEHNR and CDR2 is FQNEAQ in the germline V gene (reference sequence). CDR3 in amino acids: CASGTGTGVYGYTF. In DNA form, the CDR3 reads TGTGCCAGCGGGACCGGGACAGGGGTTTATGGCTACACCTTC.

The chain uses TRBV5-1 and TRBJ2-2; D ambiguous. V lost 4 bases to trimming and J lost 0 bases, with 7 bases between them. From germline, CDR1 is SGHRS and CDR2 YFSETQ. The CDR3 covers 14 residues. CDR3 in amino acids: CASSPRSNTGELFF. Written as DNA, the CDR3 is TGCGCCAGCAGCCCGCGGTCGAACACCGGGGAGCTGTTTTTT.

This clone appeared once. The rearrangement links TRBV2 to TRBJ2-2; no clear D gene. From germline, CDR1 is SNHLY and CDR2 FYNNEI. V lost 10 bases to trimming and J lost 5 bases, with 14 bases between them. The CDR3 covers 13 residues. The CDR3 bases are TGTGCCACGACCATCGACATTACCGGGGAGCTGTTTTTT. It translates to CATTIDITGELFF.

V gene TRBV6-5 combines with J gene TRBJ1-2, with D maybe TRBD1 (5 bases). Trimming cost V 8 bases and J 6 bases, with 19 bases left between them. The CDR3 runs to 14 residues. Germline V CDR1 and CDR2: MNHEY, SVGAGI. Here the CDR3 reads CASFRGWVGDGYTF. CDR3 sequence (DNA): TGTGCCAGCTTCCGGGGGTGGGTTGGCGATGGCTACACCTTC.

The V and J genes are TRBV3-1 (or the pseudogene TRBV3-2) and TRBJ1-2, with D tentatively TRBD1 (6 bases). This CDR3 region has 17 residues. Germline values: CDR1 LGHDT, CDR2 YNNKEL (reference sequence). V lost 0 bases to trimming and J lost 3 bases, with 17 bases between them. For the CDR3, the DNA is TGTGCCAGCAGCCAAGAACTACCAGGGGCCGGGGACTATGGCTACACCTTC. It specifies CASSQELPGAGDYGYTF.

CDR3 nucleotide sequence: TGTGCCAGCAGCCAAACAGCTTCCAATTCACCCCTCCACTTT. Translated, it gives CASSQTASNSPLHF. J is TRBJ1-6 and V is TRBV3-1 (or the pseudogene TRBV3-2); no definite D call. The CDR3 consists of 14 residues. Trimming removed 2 bases from V and 7 bases from J, with 9 bases in between. Germline V CDR1 and CDR2: LGHDT, YNNKEL (reference sequence).

The chain employs TRBV7-8 and TRBJ2-1; D possibly corresponds to TRBD2 (6 bases). V was pared by 1 base and J by 0 bases, with 10 bases between. There are 16 residues in the CDR3. Germline lookup yields CDR1 SGHVS and CDR2 FQNEAQ. CDR3 protein: CASSLGGARSYNEQFF. The CDR3 DNA follows: TGTGCCAGCAGCTTAGGCGGGGCCCGCTCCTACAATGAGCAGTTCTTC.

The CDR3 reads CASSVDGTVNEKLFF. CDR3 bases: TGTGCCAGCAGCGTAGATGGGACAGTTAATGAAAAACTGTTTTTT. The chain employs TRBV9 and TRBJ1-4; 7 positions match TRBD1. Germline values: CDR1 SGDLS, CDR2 YYNGEE. The CDR3 contains 15 residues. Trimming took 0 bases from V and 4 from J; bases not matched to a gene: 3. The full variable domain, its missing parts supplied by reference TRBV9 and TRBJ1-4, is DSGVTQTPKHLITATGQRVTLRCSPRSGDLSVYWYQQSLDQGLQFLIQYYNGEERAKGNILERFSAQQFPDLHSELNLSSLELGDSALYFCASSVDGTVNEKLFFGSGTQLSVL.

The J gene is TRBJ1-3, the V gene TRBV13; D gene uncertain. Trimming shortened V by 7 bases and J by 4 bases, and 17 bases separated the two germline ends. Germline V gene data show CDR1 as PRHDT and CDR2 as FYEKMQ (reference sequence). The CDR3 runs to 15 residues. CDR3 sequence (DNA): TGTGCCAGCACAATACAGACCCCGGTGGGAAACACCATATATTTT. Translating gives CASTIQTPVGNTIYF.

The chain recombines TRBV29-1 with TRBJ2-5; 12 positions match TRBD2. With V trimmed by 6 bases and J by 8 bases, 7 bases remained unmatched. The CDR3 covers 13 residues. Germline assignment: CDR1 SQVTM and CDR2 ANQGSEA. In DNA, the CDR3 is TGCAGCGTGGAGCCTAGCGGGGGGGATACCCAGTACTTC. This codes for CSVEPSGGDTQYF.

The J gene is TRBJ1-6, the V gene TRBV2; D is ambiguous. The CDR3 has 14 amino acids. Germline loops: CDR1 SNHLY, CDR2 FYNNEI. V lost 3 bases and J lost 7, with 10 bases in between. The CDR3 DNA sequence: TGTGCCAGCAGTGAGGGCAGGTTAAATTCACCCCTCCACTTT. Protein sequence: CASSEGRLNSPLHF.